This TCR beta chain was recorded in a study of blood T cell repertoires in COVID-19. About the study: Donors in the United States, Italy and Spain gave samples during acute or convalescent COVID-19. PBMCs, B-cell-depleted T cells, or T cells provided the cDNA or gDNA that made up the material.

Per the original data handling: Nucleated cell counts were estimated from reference gene primer amplification. Measured with immunoSEQ multiplex PCR; TCRdb has only the in-frame clones, and not every one. D and trimming come from the DNA, and the V and J calls and clone size come from that table. Altogether about 40,000 clones are present, roughly four fifths being singletons, with the ten largest covering 42%. The V end was cut by 6 bases, the J end by 2 bases, with 13 bases between. CDR3 length: 14 amino acids. CDR1 and CDR2 (germline): MNHEY, SMNVEV (reference sequence). The sample was peripheral blood. The receptor comes from a human donor in a cohort sampled during active or convalescent COVID-19. The donor label of this sample is uncertain. The chain recombines TRBV27 with TRBJ2-5; D not certain. DNA of the CDR3: TGTGCCAGCAGCAGTCTTGCTAGTCAAGAGACCCAGTACTTC. As protein: CASSSLASQETQYF.